The present TCR beta chain was sequenced within a study of blood T cell repertoires in COVID-19. Across the study: Samples taken during acute and convalescent COVID-19 were collected in the United States, Italy and Spain. T cells, B-cell-depleted T cells, or PBMCs provided the cDNA or gDNA that served as material.

Trimming cost V 5 bases and J 2 bases; bases outside gene matches: 8. Looked up from germline, CDR1 is SGHAT and CDR2 is FQNNGV. CDR3 length: 15 amino acids. As processed by the authors: Estimates of nucleated cell counts were drawn from the amplification of reference gene primers. Produced via immunoSEQ multiplex PCR; TCRdb's table is partial and in-frame only. The DNA gave D and trimming, while V, J and clone size come from that table. The sample shows 150,000 to 200,000 clones, 82% of them seen only once. Patients in Seattle were enrolled during active infection, then followed longitudinally. This receptor was obtained from a woman aged 55 to 70 with COVID-19, enrolled during active disease. Sequenced: peripheral blood. This chain connects TRBV11-2 to TRBJ2-5; 7 nucleotides align to TRBD1. The CDR3: CASSPTGYTQETQYF. In DNA form, the CDR3 reads TGTGCCAGCAGCCCGACAGGGTACACGCAAGAGACCCAGTACTTC.